These 16 T cell receptor beta chains were sequenced from one sample in a study of early T cells in non-severe SARS-CoV-2 infection. TCRdb ran MiXCR on the 5' RACE reads and lists one entry per CDR3 protein. The repertoire holds approximately 70,000 distinct CDR3 sequences, with around 4.2% as singletons. Here the sequenced sample was whole blood, taken at baseline. Source of these receptors: an adult who was a healthcare worker with PCR-confirmed SARS-CoV-2 infection or an uninfected control (not recorded which). The donor label of this sample is uncertain.

This clonotype has at least ten counts. The chain recombines TRBV28 with TRBJ1-5, with 8 positions matching TRBD1. Germline loops: CDR1 MDHEN, CDR2 SYDVKM. The CDR3 has 14 residues. V trimming: 9 bases; J trimming: 9 bases; junction bases outside the gene matches: 13. For the CDR3, the DNA is TGTGCCAGTCTAGACGGACAGGGACCAGGGCCCCAGCATTTT. It yields the protein CASLDGQGPGPQHF.

The chain uses TRBV28 and TRBJ2-7; D is uncertain. V was trimmed by 5 bases and J by 3 bases, leaving 14 bases between them. This CDR3 comprises 14 residues. Per the germline V gene, CDR1 is MDHEN and CDR2 is SYDVKM. CDR3 loop: CASSPLRTDYEQYF. In nucleotides, the CDR3 is TGTGCCAGCAGTCCTCTTAGGACGGACTACGAGCAGTACTTC.

This clonotype was counted ten times or more. This sequence joins TRBV4-1 and TRBJ1-1; D possibly corresponds to TRBD1 (6 bases). CDR3 length: 15 residues. Germline loops: CDR1 MGHRA, CDR2 YSYEKL. Trimming shortened V by 4 bases and J by 0 bases, and 12 bases separated the two germline ends. This chain's CDR3 is CASSLGWTVNTEAFF. The CDR3 bases are TGCGCCAGCAGCCTAGGGTGGACAGTGAACACTGAAGCTTTCTTT.

This clonotype has at least ten counts. The V call is TRBV2, the J call TRBJ1-1; tentative D call: TRBD1 (5 bases). Per germline, CDR1 SNHLY and CDR2 FYNNEI. The CDR3 totals 15 residues. V was trimmed by 3 bases and J by 0 bases, leaving 11 bases between them. The CDR3 reads CASSEDTLLNTEAFF. The CDR3 nucleotides read TGTGCCAGCAGTGAGGACACCCTACTGAACACTGAAGCTTTCTTT.

This clonotype was seen at least ten times. This sequence joins TRBV7-6 and TRBJ2-3; D is perhaps TRBD2 (6 bases). The length of the CDR3 is 13 residues. Trimming took off 3 bases at V and 3 bases at J, with 7 bases between the two ends. From germline, CDR1 is SGHVS and CDR2 FNYEAQ. The CDR3: CASSFGGTDTQYF. The DNA for the CDR3 is TGTGCCAGCAGCTTCGGAGGGACAGATACGCAGTATTTT.

This chain uses TRBV21-1 with TRBJ2-3; the table assigns TRBD1, which was not confirmed against the DNA. TRBV21-1 is a listed pseudogene. The CDR3 sequence is 15 residues long. The CDR3 DNA reads TGTGCCAGAAGCCAAACAGGGATTGGGCATTCTACGCAGTATTTT. This sequence encodes CARSQTGIGHSTQYF.

This clonotype came up many times. V usage is TRBV20-1 and J usage is TRBJ2-2, with 9 nucleotides matching TRBD1. The CDR3 spans 14 residues. After removal of 5 bases from V and 1 base from J, the junction contained 2 bases not matched to a gene. Germline loops: CDR1 DFQATT, CDR2 SNEGSKA (reference sequence). The CDR3, as DNA: TGCAGTGCTGGGACAGGGTTGAACACCGGGGAGCTGTTTTTT. Amino acids: CSAGTGLNTGELFF.

This chain joins TRBV6-2 or TRBV6-3 and TRBJ1-1, with 7 bases lining up with TRBD1. There are 14 residues in the CDR3. Trimming took 6 bases from V and 7 from J; bases not matched to a gene: 11. Germline V CDR1 and CDR2: MNHEY, SVGEGT. CDR3 nucleotides: TGTGCCAGCAGACCCACAGGGGCAGGGGGTGAAGCTTTCTTT. Amino acid sequence: CASRPTGAGGEAFF.

Ten or more counts support this clonotype. V usage is TRBV30 and J usage is TRBJ1-1, with D possibly TRBD1 on 6 matching bases. The V end was cut by 4 bases, the J end by 3 bases, with 12 bases between. Germline CDR1 is GTSNPN and CDR2 is SVGIG (reference sequence). The length of the CDR3 is 13 residues. In DNA form, the CDR3 reads TGTGCCTGGAAGTATGCAGGGGACACTGAAGCTTTCTTT. Its translation: CAWKYAGDTEAFF.

This chain joins TRBV28 and TRBJ2-1; D unresolved. CDR1 and CDR2 from the germline V gene are MDHEN and SYDVKM. The ends were cut back, 5 bases at V and 6 bases at J, with 8 bases in the middle. The CDR3 length is 12 residues. In DNA, the CDR3 is TGTGCCAGCAGTCCTCCCGGCAATGAGCAGTTCTTC. This encodes CASSPPGNEQFF.

This clonotype appeared many times. The chain recombines TRBV12-3 or TRBV12-4 with TRBJ2-3; 8 positions match TRBD2. The CDR3 has 13 residues. V lost 7 bases to trimming and J lost 5 bases; unmatched junction nucleotides: 5. CDR3 in DNA: TGTGCCAGCAAGGCAGCGGGGGTAGATACGCAGTATTTT. It encodes CASKAAGVDTQYF.

There are a few counts of this clonotype. J is TRBJ1-4 and V is TRBV4-1; no firm D call. V lost 6 bases to trimming and J lost 0 bases, with 11 bases between them. The CDR3 has 15 residues. Germline CDR1 reads MGHRA; CDR2 reads YSYEKL. In DNA form, the CDR3 reads TGCGCCAGCAGAAGAGGGATTGCAACTAATGAAAAACTGTTTTTT. Amino acids: CASRRGIATNEKLFF.

The chain employs TRBV12-3 or TRBV12-4 and TRBJ1-1; D is unresolved. The CDR3 has 13 residues. The V and J ends lost 1 base and 6 bases respectively, with 9 bases between them. This CDR3 is CASSLGIGAEAFF. CDR3 DNA sequence: TGTGCCAGCAGTTTAGGGATCGGCGCTGAAGCTTTCTTT.

This clonotype was recorded at least ten times. The chain links TRBV12-3 or TRBV12-4 to TRBJ2-1; D is undetermined. Trimming removed 3 bases at V and 7 bases at J, with 1 base between. The CDR3 has 10 residues. CDR3 in amino acids: CASSFNEQFF. The CDR3 DNA is TGTGCCAGCAGTTTTAATGAGCAGTTCTTC.

This clonotype has a count of ten or more. The chain is built from TRBV13 and TRBJ2-7; D tentatively fits TRBD1 or TRBD2 (5 bases each). The CDR3 extends over 14 amino acids. Trimming removed 1 base at V and 7 bases at J, with 14 bases between. CDR1 and CDR2 from the germline V gene are PRHDT and FYEKMQ (reference sequence). The CDR3 sequence: CASSLEVGDGEQYF. CDR3 sequence (DNA): TGTGCCAGCAGCTTAGAAGTAGGGGACGGGGAGCAGTACTTC.

This clonotype was observed a handful of times. The genes are TRBV7-9 and TRBJ1-1; D might be TRBD1 (6 bases). Between the trimmed V and J ends, which lost 4 bases and 0 bases, there was a span of 30 bases. The germline CDR1 and CDR2 sequences are SEHNR and FQNEAQ (reference sequence). This CDR3 has 21 residues. The CDR3 spells CASSYGRKTQGLRRMNTEAFF. For the CDR3, the DNA is TGTGCCAGCAGCTACGGGAGAAAAACACAGGGTTTACGACGGATGAACACTGAAGCTTTCTTT.